This TCR beta chain was recovered during a study of response to subunit inactivated influenza vaccine. The germline CDR1 and CDR2 sequences are DFQATT and SNEGSKA (reference sequence). Trimming cost V 3 bases and J 4 bases; bases outside gene matches: 10. The CDR3 runs 15 residues. TCRdb re-derived calls from the RT-PCR reads in MiXCR, one entry per CDR3 protein. In the table there are about 520,000 distinct CDR3 sequences, approximately 6.9% of which are singletons. V and J are TRBV20-1 and TRBJ2-5, with 8 bases matching TRBD2. This receptor was obtained from a man aged 50-75 years who received an inactivated influenza vaccine. The source material was PBMCs from blood, sampled around 25 months after vaccination. The CDR3 DNA reads as TGCAGTGCTAGCGGGGTAGCGGGACGAGGAGAGACCCAGTACTTC. This encodes CSASGVAGRGETQYF.